The 10 T cell receptor beta chains below come from one sample, sequenced in a study of human T cells and chemical hapten exposure. MiXCR, run by TCRdb on the RACE reads, gives a single entry per CDR3 protein. Of some 40,000 distinct CDR3 sequences listed, about 3.5% are singletons. Time point in this sample: healthy volunteer bleed at 6 weeks. Someone pulled total RNA out of unfractionated whole blood. Input material: whole blood. These receptors were collected from a human donor in good health. Some clones in this sample may be carry-over from other donors' samples.

This clonotype has at least ten counts. V usage is TRBV7-9 and J usage is TRBJ2-7, with TRBD2 identical over 14 bases. Per germline, CDR1 SEHNR and CDR2 FQNEAQ (reference sequence). This CDR3 has 15 residues. The junction had 6 bases not matched to a gene; V was cut back by 5 bases and J by 6 bases. The CDR3 region is CASSPRGTSGSEQYF. The CDR3 DNA is TGTGCCAGCAGCCCCCGTGGGACTAGCGGGAGCGAGCAGTACTTC.

This clonotype was seen only a few times. The chain has TRBV28 and TRBJ1-5; the match to TRBD1 covers 7 bases. The CDR3 covers 15 residues. The germline V gene has CDR1 MDHEN and CDR2 SYDVKM. Trimming cost V 4 bases and J 7 bases; bases outside gene matches: 10. The CDR3 region has the DNA TGTGCCAGCAGTTCCGCGGGACAGTTCAACCAGCCCCAGCATTTT. Protein: CASSSAGQFNQPQHF.

The table lists this clonotype with a few counts. The chain is built from TRBV6-5 and TRBJ1-2; possible D gene TRBD1, 6 bases. V was shortened by 2 bases and J by 4 bases, with 11 bases between the two germline ends. Germline assignment: CDR1 MNHEY and CDR2 SVGAGI. The CDR3 extends over 14 amino acids. The CDR3, as DNA: TGTGCCAGCAGTTACCGGGAGGGGGGCTATGGCTACACCTTC. Translating gives CASSYREGGYGYTF.

This clonotype was detected many times. The rearrangement joins TRBV25-1 to TRBJ2-7; 8 bases agree with TRBD1. The CDR3 has 15 amino acids. Looked up from germline, CDR1 is MGHDK and CDR2 is SYGVNS. The ends lost 3 bases at V and 5 bases at J; junction bases unmatched: 9. The CDR3 is CASSDPLGQGDEQYF. The CDR3 nucleotides read TGTGCCAGCAGTGACCCCTTAGGACAGGGCGACGAGCAGTACTTC.

This clonotype was observed at least ten times. The genes are TRBV29-1 and TRBJ1-5; a weak D match, TRBD1 (6 bases). Trimming removed 0 bases at V and 7 bases at J, with 13 bases between. CDR3 length: 14 amino acids. Looked up from germline, CDR1 is SQVTM and CDR2 is ANQGSEA. CDR3 sequence: CSVEEQGPGQPQHF. CDR3 coding DNA: TGCAGCGTTGAAGAACAGGGTCCGGGGCAGCCCCAGCATTTT.

This clonotype was observed a handful of times. V gene TRBV6-1 combines with J gene TRBJ1-2, with 9 bases fitting TRBD1. CDR1 is MNHNS, CDR2 SASEGT, per germline. The CDR3 sequence is 13 residues long. V gave up 6 bases and J gave up 8 bases; unmatched junction bases: 7. The CDR3 loop is CASRNRGHGGYTF. In DNA form, the CDR3 reads TGTGCCAGCAGGAACAGGGGGCATGGAGGCTACACCTTC.

The gene calls are TRBV12-3 or TRBV12-4 and TRBJ2-5; D might be TRBD1 (6 bases). CDR3 length: 15 residues. V lost 3 bases, J lost 5 bases, and 16 bases lay in between. The CDR3, as DNA: TGTGCCAGCAGTTTGACCCAAGGGGGTCGGGAGACCCAGTACTTC. It codes for CASSLTQGGRETQYF.

This clonotype was seen many times. The gene calls are TRBV5-5 and TRBJ2-3; D gene ambiguous. Germline V gene sequence: CDR1 SGHKS, CDR2 YYEKEE (reference sequence). The CDR3 length is 15 residues. The V end lost 6 bases, the J end lost 4 bases, and 18 bases lay between the germline ends. For the CDR3, the DNA is TGTGCCAGCACCGCGGCAGCAACTGGGGCAGATACGCAGTATTTT. It codes for CASTAAATGADTQYF.

Ten or more counts support this clonotype. The genes are TRBV20-1 and TRBJ2-7; no reliable D call. V was clipped by 4 bases and J by 6 bases, with 16 bases between them. Germline V gene data show CDR1 as DFQATT and CDR2 as SNEGSKA (reference sequence). The CDR3 has 13 amino acids. CDR3 DNA sequence: TGCAGTGCTAACGAGGACGTGTATAGCGAGCAGTACTTC. Its translation: CSANEDVYSEQYF.

This clonotype came up many times. V and J are TRBV27 and TRBJ2-5; 9 bases are a match to TRBD1. Germline V gives CDR1 MNHEY, CDR2 SMNVEV (reference sequence). V was clipped by 2 bases and J by 4 bases; unmatched bases: 5. This CDR3 has 15 amino acids. CDR3 sequence reads: CASSLGDRDVETQYF. For the CDR3, the DNA is TGTGCCAGCAGTTTAGGGGACAGGGATGTAGAGACCCAGTACTTC.